This TCR beta chain appears in the sequencing data of a study of CD8 T cells in Susac syndrome. V was trimmed by 0 bases and J by 3 bases, leaving 11 bases between them. The length of the CDR3 is 15 residues. The germline V gene encodes CDR1 LNHDA and CDR2 SQIVND (reference sequence). cDNA came from roughly 0.53 to 1 ug RNA primed by random hexamers. Multiplex PCR with immunoSEQ amplified the TCR beta CDR3 across 54 Vbeta and 13 Jbeta. TCRdb reanalysed the immunoSEQ multiplex PCR reads using MiXCR and keeps one entry per CDR3 protein. The sample gives hundreds of thousands of distinct CDR3 sequences, 70% to 90% of which show up once; over 0.1% is in the top ten.

The sample comprised CD8+ T cells from PBMCs. The TCR originated in a human donor with multiple sclerosis. The genes are TRBV19 and TRBJ1-1; D is ambiguous. CDR3 DNA sequence: TGTGCCAGTAGTATAGATCGGCCCGTTGACACTGAAGCTTTCTTT. Protein sequence: CASSIDRPVDTEAFF.